This TCR beta chain derives from a study of T cell responses to AZD1222 COVID-19 vaccine. The protocol was immunoSEQ multiplex PCR, while the TCRdb copy is restricted to in-frame clones and leaves out a portion. Here the sample spans about 150,000 clones, about nine tenths being singletons. This clone was found once. The CDR3 consists of 14 residues. V was cut by 6 bases and J by 5 bases, with 16 bases left in between. Germline V gene sequence: CDR1 LGHDT, CDR2 YNNKEL (reference sequence). The V call is TRBV3-1 (or the pseudogene TRBV3-2), the J call TRBJ1-2; TRBD1 might be the D (6 bases). This receptor was identified in an adult who received the AZD1222 COVID-19 vaccine. The sequencing used peripheral blood, collected 28 days after the second AZD1222 dose. The CDR3 reads CASSVLGAAYGYTF. CDR3 coding DNA: TGTGCCAGCAGTGTATTGGGGGCGGCATATGGCTACACCTTC.